Shown below are 2 T cell receptor beta chains from a single sample sequenced in a study of blood T cell repertoires in COVID-19 (dated by TCRdb to 2018 to 2021). Library preparation used the immunoSEQ multiplex PCR assay. TCRdb provides this immuneACCESS table in a form limited to in-frame rearrangements. Some clones are lacking; in checked studies, under half of them reflect an unresolved V gene, and why the rest are absent is not known. The sample table shows about 220,000 clones, and about 90% are seen once. Over 1.5% of the sample is held by the ten biggest clonotypes. What was sequenced was peripheral blood. All receptors derive from a man aged 40-49 years with active or convalescent COVID-19.

The J gene is TRBJ1-5, the V gene TRBV23-1; 12 bases align to TRBD1. TRBV23-1 is sorted into the ORF group, with uncertain function. With 6 bases clipped from V and 6 bases from J, the junction kept 6 bases outside the gene matches. The CDR3 is 15 residues long. CDR3 protein: CASSTGTGGRQPQHF. In DNA, the CDR3 is TGCGCCAGCAGCACCGGGACAGGGGGCCGTCAGCCCCAGCATTTT.

The V and J genes are TRBV5-8 and TRBJ1-5; 9 bases agree with TRBD1. The CDR3 is 17 amino acids. The J segment lost 0 bases and the V segment lost 2 bases, leaving 6 bases of the junction unmatched. Looked up from germline, CDR1 is SGHTS and CDR2 is YDEGEE. In nucleotides, the CDR3 is TGTGCCAGCAGCTTCAACCCGGGACAGGGTAGCAATCAGCCCCAGCATTTT. This codes for CASSFNPGQGSNQPQHF.